One and the same sample provided the 29 T cell receptor beta chains below, sequenced in a study of blood T cell repertoires in COVID-19. Data came from immunoSEQ multiplex PCR; TCRdb stores just in-frame clones and leaves some out. The sample carries some 290,000 clones, approximately 90% recorded once. Sequencing used peripheral blood. The receptors were sampled from a woman in her 50s who had recovered from COVID-19.

The chain has TRBV30 and TRBJ2-6, with 10 positions matching TRBD1. Trimming removed 5 bases from V and 8 bases from J; junction bases left unmatched: 6. Germline-derived CDR1 and CDR2 are GTSNPN and SVGIG (reference sequence). The CDR3 consists of 14 residues. CDR3 loop: CAWGGTGVSNVLTF. The CDR3 DNA reads TGTGCCTGGGGCGGGACAGGGGTTTCCAACGTCCTGACTTTC.

The chain uses TRBV9 and TRBJ1-2; a weak D match, TRBD1 (5 bases). The length of the CDR3 is 13 residues. The V end was cut by 2 bases, the J end by 1 base, with 6 bases between. CDR1 and CDR2 (germline): SGDLS, YYNGEE. In DNA form, the CDR3 reads TGTGCCAGCAGCGTCAGGGATAACTATGGCTACACCTTC. As protein: CASSVRDNYGYTF.

The genes are TRBV27 and TRBJ1-1; TRBD1 matches 12 bases. V was pared by 5 bases and J by 3 bases, with 13 bases of the junction left unmatched. This CDR3 region has 18 residues. Germline V gene data show CDR1 as MNHEY and CDR2 as SMNVEV (reference sequence). Written as DNA, the CDR3 is TGTGCCAGCAGTCTCCAAGGGACAGGGGGCGAGGGGGACACTGAAGCTTTCTTT. It codes for CASSLQGTGGEGDTEAFF.

The chain combines TRBV6-5 with TRBJ1-3; D unclear. Germline V gives CDR1 MNHEY, CDR2 SVGAGI. This CDR3 region has 13 residues. Trimming pared 6 bases from V and 3 bases from J, leaving 9 bases between. The CDR3 coding sequence is TGTGCCAGCAGCCTAAATGTTGGAAACACCATATATTTT. Its protein product is CASSLNVGNTIYF.

V and J are TRBV19 and TRBJ2-7; 8 nucleotides line up with TRBD1. Trimming took 3 bases from V and 2 from J; bases not matched to a gene: 6. The germline gives CDR1 LNHDA, CDR2 SQIVND (reference sequence). The CDR3 is 15 amino acids. DNA of the CDR3: TGTGCCAGTAGTATCCGGACAGGGAGTACCTACGAGCAGTACTTC. This sequence encodes CASSIRTGSTYEQYF.

This clone was recorded a few times. V is TRBV3-1 (or the pseudogene TRBV3-2) and J is TRBJ2-2; perhaps TRBD2 as D (5 bases). Germline V gene sequence: CDR1 LGHDT, CDR2 YNNKEL (reference sequence). Trimming stripped 4 bases from V and 0 bases from J, with 9 bases between. The CDR3 totals 15 residues. This CDR3 reads CASSLGDANTGELFF. The DNA of the CDR3 is TGTGCCAGCAGCCTGGGAGACGCGAACACCGGGGAGCTGTTTTTT.

The rearrangement uses TRBV6-2 or TRBV6-3 and TRBJ1-1; D is ambiguous. The V end was cut by 1 base, the J end by 11 bases, with 11 bases between. Germline values: CDR1 MNHEY, CDR2 SVGEGT. The CDR3 spans 12 residues. The CDR3 nucleotides read TGTGCCAGCAGTTACTTCTTGAGTTCCGCTTTCTTT. Residues: CASSYFLSSAFF.

The rearrangement links TRBV19 to TRBJ1-5; TRBD1 agrees at 7 bases. Germline CDR1 and CDR2: LNHDA and SQIVND (reference sequence). The CDR3 is 15 amino acids. J lost 2 bases, V lost 5 bases, and 6 bases had no gene match. CDR3 sequence reads: CASSPLGQGNQPQHF. In DNA, the CDR3 is TGTGCCAGTAGTCCCCTAGGACAGGGCAATCAGCCCCAGCATTTT. The whole variable domain, remainder taken from reference TRBV19 and TRBJ1-5, is DGGITQSPKYLFRKEGQNVTLSCEQNLNHDAMYWYRQDPGQGLRLIYYSQIVNDFQKGDIAEGYSVSREKKESFPLTVTSAQKNPTAFYLCASSPLGQGNQPQHFGDGTRLSIL.

The V call is TRBV2, the J call TRBJ2-1, with 9 bases lining up with TRBD2. The CDR3 is 20 residues long. In germline, CDR1 is SNHLY, CDR2 FYNNEI. V dropped 0 bases and J dropped 6; count of bases not matched to a gene: 18. CDR3 in amino acids: CASSEALSPPAGGPFNEQFF. In DNA, the CDR3 is TGTGCCAGCAGTGAAGCGCTTTCGCCCCCGGCGGGAGGGCCTTTCAATGAGCAGTTCTTC.

This chain joins TRBV5-5 and TRBJ1-5; 10 nucleotides line up with TRBD1. Germline values: CDR1 SGHKS, CDR2 YYEKEE (reference sequence). V gave up 4 bases and J gave up 2 bases; unmatched junction bases: 9. The CDR3 covers 17 residues. The CDR3 coding sequence is TGTGCCAGCAGCCCCGGGACAGGGGTTTGGGGCAATCAGCCCCAGCATTTT. The encoded protein is CASSPGTGVWGNQPQHF. Full variable domain (missing parts from reference TRBV5-5 and TRBJ1-5): DAGVTQSPTHLIKTRGQQVTLRCSPISGHKSVSWYQQVLGQGPQFIFQYYEKEERGRGNFPDRFSARQFPNYSSELNVNALLLGDSALYLCASSPGTGVWGNQPQHFGDGTRLSIL.

The chain is built from TRBV9 and TRBJ2-3, with 7 bases matching TRBD2. Germline trimming cut 2 bases from V and 0 bases from J; bases unmatched to any gene: 3. The CDR3 runs to 15 residues. The V gene's germline CDR1 is SGDLS and CDR2 YYNGEE. CDR3 nucleotides: TGTGCCAGCAGCGTTCTAGCGGTGAGCACAGATACGCAGTATTTT. This gives the protein CASSVLAVSTDTQYF.

J is TRBJ2-7 and V is TRBV29-1; no reliable D call. The CDR3 is 16 residues long. The V gene's germline CDR1 is SQVTM and CDR2 ANQGSEA. Trimming pared 1 base from V and 6 bases from J, leaving 22 bases between. In DNA form, the CDR3 reads TGCAGCGTTGAAGCCCCAGGAAGCCCTCCCTTCAGCGAGCAGTACTTC. It codes for CSVEAPGSPPFSEQYF.

J is TRBJ2-1 and V is TRBV19; TRBD2 aligns across 8 bases. V shed 5 bases, J shed 4 bases, and the junction held 7 bases outside the gene matches. The CDR3 covers 15 residues. Germline CDR1 LNHDA, CDR2 SQIVND (reference sequence). The CDR3 sequence: CASSSIAGRYNEQFF. CDR3 bases: TGTGCCAGTAGTTCCATAGCGGGACGGTACAATGAGCAGTTCTTC.

As DNA, the CDR3 is TGTGCCACCAGCAAGGACAGGGGCGTTTTCCTGTTTTTT. Its protein product is CATSKDRGVFLFF. This sequence joins TRBV15 and TRBJ1-4; 9 nucleotides line up with TRBD1. CDR1 is LNHNV, CDR2 YYDKDF, per germline (reference sequence). Trimming took 4 bases from V and 14 from J; bases not matched to a gene: 8. CDR3 length equals 13 residues.

This chain uses TRBV4-3 with TRBJ1-2; no clear D. CDR3 size: 16 residues. V lost 2 bases and J lost 2, with 15 bases in between. The germline V gene has CDR1 LGHNA and CDR2 YSLEER. The CDR3 DNA reads TGCGCCAGCAGCCAACAGACGGGTATCAGAAACTATGGCTACACCTTC. This codes for CASSQQTGIRNYGYTF.

This clone appeared once. The rearrangement links TRBV7-9 to TRBJ1-2, with D unclear. The germline V gene encodes CDR1 SEHNR and CDR2 FQNEAQ (reference sequence). V lost 3 bases, J lost 5 bases, and 7 bases lay in between. The CDR3 spans 12 residues. The CDR3 protein is CASSFEAYGYTF. CDR3 in DNA: TGTGCCAGCAGCTTTGAGGCGTATGGCTACACCTTC.

The chain combines TRBV7-3 with TRBJ1-2, with 7 bases matching TRBD1. The CDR3 has 14 residues. CDR1 and CDR2 (germline): SGHTA, FQGTGA. The ends lost 4 bases at V and 4 bases at J; junction bases unmatched: 6. The CDR3 is CASSSTGTVYGYTF. In DNA form, the CDR3 reads TGTGCCAGCAGCTCCACCGGGACAGTCTATGGCTACACCTTC.

The chain has TRBV11-2 and TRBJ1-2, with D tentatively TRBD1 (6 bases). CDR3 length equals 14 residues. V was cut by 2 bases and J by 2 bases, with 9 bases left in between. Germline V gives CDR1 SGHAT, CDR2 FQNNGV. The CDR3 loop reads CASSLIRGNYGYTF. For the CDR3, the DNA is TGTGCCAGCAGCTTAATCAGGGGCAACTATGGCTACACCTTC.

The rearrangement uses TRBV5-1 and TRBJ2-2; maybe TRBD1 (5 bases). The CDR3 sequence is 16 residues long. Trimming stripped 0 bases from V and 5 bases from J, with 14 bases between. Germline V CDR1 and CDR2: SGHRS, YFSETQ. In DNA form, the CDR3 reads TGCGCCAGCAGCTTGGCGCCGGCAGGGCAAACCGGGGAGCTGTTTTTT. Its protein product is CASSLAPAGQTGELFF.

This clone was detected many times. CDR3 coding DNA: TGTGCCAGCAGCCAGTGGCGGGGGAGGTACAATGAGCAGTTCTTC. Protein sequence: CASSQWRGRYNEQFF. This chain connects TRBV4-2 to TRBJ2-1; TRBD2 matches 7 bases. This CDR3 spans 15 amino acids. CDR1 and CDR2 (germline): LGHNA, YNFKEQ. V was pared by 3 bases and J by 4 bases, with 6 bases of the junction left unmatched.

The V gene is TRBV9, the J gene TRBJ2-7; 9 bases match TRBD1. Germline V CDR1 and CDR2: SGDLS, YYNGEE. Trimming cost V 2 bases and J 6 bases; bases outside gene matches: 12. This CDR3 is 16 amino acids long. CDR3 DNA sequence: TGTGCCAGCAGCGTCGGTTCCCGGGACAGGGTATCCGAGCAGTACTTC. The encoded protein is CASSVGSRDRVSEQYF.

The CDR3 loop is CASSEGQGLYEQYF. In nucleotides, the CDR3 is TGTGCCAGCAGCGAGGGACAGGGCCTCTACGAGCAGTACTTC. The V and J genes are TRBV9 and TRBJ2-7; 9 positions agree with TRBD1. Germline-derived CDR1 and CDR2 are SGDLS and YYNGEE. The CDR3 contains 14 residues. V gave up 3 bases and J gave up 3 bases; unmatched junction bases: 4.

DNA for the CDR3: TGTGCCAGCAGCTTTTCGCGTTACAATGAGCAGTTCTTC. Translating it yields CASSFSRYNEQFF. The J gene is TRBJ2-1, the V gene TRBV7-6; D is ambiguous. Germline V gives CDR1 SGHVS, CDR2 FNYEAQ. The CDR3 spans 13 residues. With 3 bases removed from V and 4 bases from J, the gap between germline ends came to 7 bases.

This chain links TRBV5-5 with TRBJ1-1; tentative D call: TRBD1 (5 bases). Trimming pared 4 bases from V and 11 bases from J, leaving 24 bases between. Germline loops: CDR1 SGHKS, CDR2 YYEKEE (reference sequence). CDR3 length equals 15 residues. The CDR3 spells CASSRLAGVSSSAFF. Here the CDR3 DNA reads TGTGCCAGCAGCCGACTCGCGGGGGTATCCTCTTCGGCTTTCTTT.

The V and J genes are TRBV6-4 and TRBJ1-2, with D tentatively TRBD1 (6 bases). V lost 6 bases to trimming and J lost 7 bases, with 12 bases between them. Germline CDR1 reads MRHNA; CDR2 reads SNTAGT. The CDR3 has 12 amino acids. This chain's CDR3 is CASRNRVGGYTF. The CDR3, as DNA: TGTGCCAGCAGAAACAGGGTCGGTGGCTACACCTTC.

The chain has TRBV19 and TRBJ1-1, with a weak D call TRBD1 (5 bases). Trimming removed 5 bases from V and 5 bases from J, with 18 bases in between. The length of the CDR3 is 15 residues. Per the germline V gene, CDR1 is LNHDA and CDR2 is SQIVND (reference sequence). CDR3 sequence reads: CASSSTGWGETEAFF. CDR3 DNA sequence: TGTGCCAGTAGTTCCACGGGATGGGGGGAGACTGAAGCTTTCTTT.

The chain couples TRBV7-8 to TRBJ1-3; D is unresolved. Germline CDR1 reads SGHVS; CDR2 reads FQNEAQ. There are 15 residues in the CDR3. Between the trimmed V and J ends, which lost 4 bases and 4 bases, there was a span of 14 bases. In DNA, the CDR3 is TGTGCCAGCAGCTCCGAGATTGCCTCGGGAAACACCATATATTTT. Translated: CASSSEIASGNTIYF.

On this clone: Other DNA sequences in this specimen translate into the identical CDR3. The gene calls are TRBV9 and TRBJ2-3; 8 bases fit TRBD1. Germline V lookup: CDR1 SGDLS, CDR2 YYNGEE. The CDR3 contains 15 residues. V gave up 2 bases and J gave up 1 base; unmatched junction bases: 3. CDR3 loop: CASSVTGDGTDTQYF. CDR3 DNA: TGTGCCAGCAGCGTGACAGGGGACGGCACAGATACGCAGTATTTT.

The gene calls are TRBV10-3 and TRBJ2-3; tentatively, D is TRBD2 (6 bases). V shed 1 base and J shed 8 bases, with 13 bases lying between them. Germline V lookup: CDR1 ENHRY, CDR2 SYGVKD. This CDR3 has 14 amino acids. The CDR3 nucleotides are TGTGCCATCAGTGAGTGGACGGGGGAAGGTACGCAGTATTTT. Translating it yields CAISEWTGEGTQYF.